The sample holds one count of the clone carrying this T cell receptor (beta chain). Antigen unknown. This entry belongs to a study of shared clonotypes between healthy human individuals. Study details: Those who served as donors were a couple of women and a few men between the ages of 18 and 49.

Original processing methods: With immunoSEQ giving junction-only sequences and no quality scores, filtering differed. Generated by immunoSEQ multiplex PCR, the TCRdb table keeps only in-frame clones and is missing some. Clone size and V and J calls were adopted from that table, with D and trimming inferred from the DNA. The sample carries some 2,500,000 clones, about nine tenths recorded once. The CD4+ fraction was divided into a CD45RA+ naive subset and a CD45RA-negative memory subset. Whole-study results and caveats: A reduction in generation probabilities was seen for non-shared clonotypes relative to those shared by all four donors.

The ends were cut back, 6 bases at V and 2 bases at J, with 14 bases in the middle. Germline V gene sequence: CDR1 SEHNR, CDR2 FQNEAQ (reference sequence). This CDR3 contains 14 residues. Sequenced input: naive CD4+ T cells from PBMCs. Subset of the sample: CD45RA+ positively selected. The receptor was isolated from a man aged 18-30 years in good health. Some clones in this sample may be carry-over from other donors' samples. J is TRBJ2-7 and V is TRBV7-9; no firm D call. CDR3 residues: CASRPDGTTYEQYF. In DNA, the CDR3 is TGTGCCAGCAGGCCGGACGGCACCACCTACGAGCAGTACTTC.